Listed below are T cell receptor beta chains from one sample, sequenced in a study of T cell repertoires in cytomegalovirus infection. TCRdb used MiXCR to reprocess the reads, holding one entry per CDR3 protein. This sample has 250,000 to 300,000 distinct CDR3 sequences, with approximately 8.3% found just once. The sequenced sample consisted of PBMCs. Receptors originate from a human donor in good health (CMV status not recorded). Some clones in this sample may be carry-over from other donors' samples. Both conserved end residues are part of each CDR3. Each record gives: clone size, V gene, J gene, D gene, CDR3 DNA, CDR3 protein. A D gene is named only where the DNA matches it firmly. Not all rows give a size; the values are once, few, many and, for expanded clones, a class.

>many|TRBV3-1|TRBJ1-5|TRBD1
TGTGCCAGCTGCAGCCGGGACAGGGTTTACAATCAGCCCCAGCATTTT
CASCSRDRVYNQPQHF
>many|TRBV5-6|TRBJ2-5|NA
TGTGCCAGCAGCTTGGTGCCGCCTGGGACGCTTCAAGAGACCCAGTACTTC
CASSLVPPGTLQETQYF
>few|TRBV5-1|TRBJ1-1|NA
TGCGCCAGCAGACGCGGGCCGGGACCTATTGAAGCTTTCTTT
CASRRGPGPIEAFF
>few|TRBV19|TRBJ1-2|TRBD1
TGTGCCAGCTTTACCGAAACTCCCCGGATTACTGGACAGGGAGCTTTCCTTAGAGGCTACACCTTC
CASFTETPRITGQGAFLRGYTF
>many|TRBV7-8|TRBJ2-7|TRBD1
TGTGCCAGCAGCTTACAAGACAGGGGGGGTTCCTACGAGCAGTACTTC
CASSLQDRGGSYEQYF
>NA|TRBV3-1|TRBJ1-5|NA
TGTGCCAGCAGCTCCGGAAGAAGTCAGCCCCAGCATTTT
CASSSGRSQPQHF
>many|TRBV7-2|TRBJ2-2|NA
TGTGCCAGCAGCTGGGGGACGGGAAACACCGGGGAGCTGTTTTTT
CASSWGTGNTGELFF
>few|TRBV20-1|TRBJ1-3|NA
TGCAGTGCTAGAGACAGCCACTTGTGGAACACCATATATTTT
CSARDSHLWNTIYF
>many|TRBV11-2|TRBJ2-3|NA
TGTGCCAGCTCAATCGAAGGGCTCAGCCGAACAGATACGCAGTATTTT
CASSIEGLSRTDTQYF
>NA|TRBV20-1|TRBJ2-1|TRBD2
TGCAGTGCTAGGGGCGGGGGGAACAATGAGCAGTTCTTC
CSARGGGNNEQFF
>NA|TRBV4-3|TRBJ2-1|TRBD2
TGCGCCAGCAGCCAAGCAGCGGGAGGCCCCAGTGAGCAGTTCTTC
CASSQAAGGPSEQFF
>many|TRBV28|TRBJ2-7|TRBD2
TGTGCCAGCAGGCCCCAGGGACTAGCTGTAGACGAGCAGTACTTC
CASRPQGLAVDEQYF
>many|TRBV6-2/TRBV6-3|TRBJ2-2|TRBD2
TGTGCCAGCAGTTACGCCTCGGGACTACAATTCACCGGGGAGCTGTTTTTT
CASSYASGLQFTGELFF
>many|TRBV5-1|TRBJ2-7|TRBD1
TGCGCCAGCAGCTCCGGGACAGTCTCCTACGAGCAGTACTTC
CASSSGTVSYEQYF
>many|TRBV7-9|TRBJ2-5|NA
TGTGCCAGCAGCTTAGCGGTCGATGGAGAGACCCAGTACTTC
CASSLAVDGETQYF
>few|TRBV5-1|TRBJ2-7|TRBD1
TGCGCCAGCAGCCCCTGGGACAGGACCTACGAGCAGTACTTC
CASSPWDRTYEQYF
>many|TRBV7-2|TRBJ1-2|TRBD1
TGTGCCAGCAGCTTAGTTGACAGGGCGAAGGCTCCTGCGTATGGCTACACCTTC
CASSLVDRAKAPAYGYTF
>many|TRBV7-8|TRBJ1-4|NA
TGTGCCAGCAGATCCGGAACTTGGGGGCTAGGGGAAAAACTGTTTTTT
CASRSGTWGLGEKLFF
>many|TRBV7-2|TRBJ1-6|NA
TGTGCCAGCAGCTTAGAGGGAGGGAATTCACCCCTCCACTTT
CASSLEGGNSPLHF
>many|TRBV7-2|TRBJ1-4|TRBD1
TGTGCCAGCAGCTTTTCGGCAGGGGGGAGTGAAAAACTGTTTTTT
CASSFSAGGSEKLFF
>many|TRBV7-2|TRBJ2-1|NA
TGTGCCAGCGCCTTGGCAGGGAAAGTCTATGAGCAGTTCTTC
CASALAGKVYEQFF
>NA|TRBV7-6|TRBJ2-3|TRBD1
TGTGCCAGCAGCTCGGGACAGGGGAATGCAGATACGCAGTATTTT
CASSSGQGNADTQYF
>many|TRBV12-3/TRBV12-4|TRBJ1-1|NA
TGTGCCAGCAGTTTGTTCGAAAACACTGAAGCTTTCTTT
CASSLFENTEAFF
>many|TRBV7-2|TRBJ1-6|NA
TGTGCCAGCAGCTTAGGGCAGGGGAAAAATTCACCCCTCCACTTT
CASSLGQGKNSPLHF
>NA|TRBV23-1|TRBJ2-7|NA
TGCGCCAGCAGTCAGGAACAGGGACGGGAGGAGCAGTACTTC
CASSQEQGREEQYF
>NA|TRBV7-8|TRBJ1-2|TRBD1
TGTGCCAGCAGCAGAGGGGGCGTAAATGGCTACACCTTC
CASSRGGVNGYTF
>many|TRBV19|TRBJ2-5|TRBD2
TGTGCCAGTAGGGGACTAGCGGGGCAAGAGACCCAGTACTTC
CASRGLAGQETQYF
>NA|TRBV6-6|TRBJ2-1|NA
TGTGCCAGCAGTTTACGGCAGGGCCATGAGCAGTTCTTC
CASSLRQGHEQFF
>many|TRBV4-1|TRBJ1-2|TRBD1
TGCGCCAGCAGCCAAGAAATACAGGGGGCGCCTCATGGCTACACCTTC
CASSQEIQGAPHGYTF
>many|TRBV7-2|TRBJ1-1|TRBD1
TGTGCCAGCAGCCCACGACGGACAGGGAGGGATGAAGCTTTCTTT
CASSPRRTGRDEAFF
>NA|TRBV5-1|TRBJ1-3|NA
TGCGCCAGCAGTGGACCCAACGGGGGTAACACACTGACGGAAGGCTCTGGAAACACCATATATTTT
CASSGPNGGNTLTEGSGNTIYF
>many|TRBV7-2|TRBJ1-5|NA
TGTGCCAGCAGCTTATTGATAAGTCAGCCCCAGCATTTT
CASSLLISQPQHF
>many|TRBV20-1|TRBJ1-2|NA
TGCAGTGCTAGAGCGGGGGAGGCGAACTATGGCTACACCTTC
CSARAGEANYGYTF
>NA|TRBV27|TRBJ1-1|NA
TGTGCCAGCGGACGAATATCTCCCAACACTGAAGCTTTCTTT
CASGRISPNTEAFF
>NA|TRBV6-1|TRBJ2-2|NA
TGTGCCAGCAGGAGGGACGAGGGGACCACCGGGGAGCTGTTTTTT
CASRRDEGTTGELFF
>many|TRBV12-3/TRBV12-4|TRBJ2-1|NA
TGTGCCAGCAGTCCCTTTGCGGGGAGCTCCTACAATGAGCAGTTCTTC
CASSPFAGSSYNEQFF
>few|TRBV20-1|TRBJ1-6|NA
TGCAGTGCTAGAGAGGCAGTCAGCACCTATAATTCACCCCTCCACTTT
CSAREAVSTYNSPLHF
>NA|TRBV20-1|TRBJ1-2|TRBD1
TGCAGTGCTAGAGATGGAGGACAGGGGGTCCGCGGCTACACCTTC
CSARDGGQGVRGYTF
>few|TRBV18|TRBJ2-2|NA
TGTGCCAGCCCCCGTGGCGCGGGTACCGGGGAGCTGTTTTTT
CASPRGAGTGELFF
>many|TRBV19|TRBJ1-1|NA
TGTGCCAGTAGTATAGTCACCAACACTGAAGCTTTCTTT
CASSIVTNTEAFF
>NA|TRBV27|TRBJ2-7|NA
TGTGCCAGCAGTCCAGCAGAGGGCTCCTACGAGCAGTACTTC
CASSPAEGSYEQYF
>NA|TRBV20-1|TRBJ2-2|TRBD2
TGCAGTGCTAGAGATCCTGGACTAGCGGGAACCGGGGAGCTGTTTTTT
CSARDPGLAGTGELFF
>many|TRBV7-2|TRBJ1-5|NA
TGTGCCAGCAGGTTCCAGAGTGGGAACAATCAGCCCCAGCATTTT
CASRFQSGNNQPQHF
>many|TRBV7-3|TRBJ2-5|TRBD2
TGTGCCAGCAGCCCTCTAGCGGGGGGCGGCGGGACCCAGTACTTC
CASSPLAGGGGTQYF
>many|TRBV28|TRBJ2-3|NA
TGTGCCAGCAGCCGGTCGGGGACAGATACGCAGTATTTT
CASSRSGTDTQYF
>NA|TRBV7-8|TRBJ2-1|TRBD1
TGTGCCAGCAGCCGTGACAGGGAATACAATGAGCAGTTCTTC
CASSRDREYNEQFF
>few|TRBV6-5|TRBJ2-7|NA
TGTGCCAGCAGTTTAGCCAAAAATGACTACGAGCAGTACTTC
CASSLAKNDYEQYF
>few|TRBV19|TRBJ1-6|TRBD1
TGTGCCAGTAGTATAGATTCAGGGGGCAAGAGGAATTCACCCCTCCACTTT
CASSIDSGGKRNSPLHF
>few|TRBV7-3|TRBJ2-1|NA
TGTGCCAGCAGCTTAACAGGACAGGAGGGTTCCAATGAGCAGTTCTTC
CASSLTGQEGSNEQFF
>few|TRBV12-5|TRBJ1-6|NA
TGTGCTAGTGGTTTGTCCAATTCACCCCTCCACTTT
CASGLSNSPLHF
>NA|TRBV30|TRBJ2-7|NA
TGTGCCTGCTTAGCGACCCGAAGTCCCTACGAGCAGTACTTC
CACLATRSPYEQYF
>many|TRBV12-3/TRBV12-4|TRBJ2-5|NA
TGTGCCAGCAGCCTGAGTGGGGTGGAGACCCAGTACTTC
CASSLSGVETQYF
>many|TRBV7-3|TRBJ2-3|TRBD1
TGTGCCAGCAGCCTTCACAGGGGTGTAGGCACAGATACGCAGTATTTT
CASSLHRGVGTDTQYF
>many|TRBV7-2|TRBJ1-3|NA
TGTGCCAGCAGCCTGGGCGGGCAGGGCGGGTCCGGAAACACCATATATTTT
CASSLGGQGGSGNTIYF
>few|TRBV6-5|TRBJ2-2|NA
TGTGCCAGCAGTTACGGCCGGGGAACCGGGGAGCTGTTTTTT
CASSYGRGTGELFF
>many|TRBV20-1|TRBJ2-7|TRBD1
TGCAGTGCTAGTCGGGGCTGGACAGGGCTTCCGGAGCAGTACTTC
CSASRGWTGLPEQYF
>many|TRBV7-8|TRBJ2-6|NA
TGTGCCAGCAGTCTCGTCTCAGGCTCTGGGGCCAACGTCCTGACTTTC
CASSLVSGSGANVLTF
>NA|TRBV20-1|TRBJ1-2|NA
TGCAGTGCCACCCCGGTACCCGGCAGTGGCTACACCTTC
CSATPVPGSGYTF
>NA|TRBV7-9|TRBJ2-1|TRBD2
TGTGCCAGCAGCACGGGACTAGCGGCTTACAATGAGCAGTTCTTC
CASSTGLAAYNEQFF
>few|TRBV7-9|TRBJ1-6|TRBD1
TGTGCCAGCAGCACAGGGGGAATGGGTTCACCCCTCCACTTT
CASSTGGMGSPLHF